This note documents a single TCR beta chain sequence. Antigen: not known. TCRdb ran MiXCR on the reads and lists one entry per CDR3 protein. Altogether some 500,000 distinct CDR3 sequences are present, over 35% being singletons, with the ten largest covering 48%. The V gene's germline CDR1 is SEHNR and CDR2 FQNEAQ (reference sequence). The CDR3 is made up of 16 amino acids. Trimming took off 4 bases at V and 8 bases at J, with 18 bases between the two ends. The entry originates in a study of T cell repertoires in cytomegalovirus infection. Study-wide background: Selection of CMV epitopes for the study included recently identified HLA-C-restricted and well-studied HLA-B-restricted ones. Public TCR beta signature analysis indicated the presence of both CMV infection and matching HLA type.

The material sequenced was cultured PBMCs, taken from culture after CMV antigen stimulation. The sequence came from a human donor in good health (CMV status not recorded). Some clones in this sample may be carry-over from other donors' samples. The chain recombines TRBV7-9 with TRBJ1-6, with D uncertain. The CDR3 DNA follows: TGTGCCAGCAGCTACCGACCCCGGGAGGTGCATTCACCCCTCCACTTT. This translates into CASSYRPREVHSPLHF.